Presented here are 26 T cell receptor beta chains from one specimen sequenced in a study of blood T cell repertoires in COVID-19. Sequencing was performed with immunoSEQ multiplex PCR; in TCRdb, only in-frame clones are kept and a portion is missing. The sample gives 120,000 or so clones, 81% of which show up once; about a sixth is in the top ten. Sequencing used peripheral blood. These receptors came from a man aged 25 to 40 with COVID-19, enrolled during active disease.

V is TRBV5-1 and J is TRBJ2-3; 7 positions match TRBD1. CDR1 and CDR2 (germline): SGHRS, YFSETQ. Trimming took 0 bases from V and 6 from J; bases not matched to a gene: 10. The length of the CDR3 is 16 residues. The CDR3 loop reads CASSLAGGRQGDTQYF. CDR3 sequence (DNA): TGCGCCAGCAGCTTGGCAGGGGGACGGCAAGGGGATACGCAGTATTTT.

V gene TRBV6-1 combines with J gene TRBJ2-5; 15 bases agree with TRBD2. V shed 4 bases and J 4 bases; nucleotides not matched to a gene: 4. Germline CDR1 reads MNHNS; CDR2 reads SASEGT. CDR3 length equals 16 residues. CDR3 loop: CASSVVGLAGGETQYF. CDR3 coding DNA: TGTGCCAGCAGTGTTGTGGGACTAGCGGGAGGAGAGACCCAGTACTTC.

This clone was counted once. The chain has TRBV9 and TRBJ2-2, with 10 bases that match TRBD2. Germline V gene sequence: CDR1 SGDLS, CDR2 YYNGEE. The length of the CDR3 is 16 residues. J was trimmed by 6 bases and V by 0 bases; bases with no gene match: 5. The CDR3 protein is CASSVGLAGAAGELFF. The DNA of the CDR3 is TGTGCCAGCAGCGTAGGGCTAGCGGGGGCCGCCGGGGAGCTGTTTTTT.

The chain carries TRBV7-2 and TRBJ2-5, with TRBD2 as a possible D gene (7 bases). The CDR3 sequence is 15 residues long. The germline V gene has CDR1 SGHTA and CDR2 FQGNSA. The ends were cut back, 5 bases at V and 5 bases at J, with 18 bases in the middle. The CDR3 DNA reads TGTGCCAGCAGCCCAGCTGGGGGGGGCCTTGAGACCCAGTACTTC. It specifies CASSPAGGGLETQYF.

The chain couples TRBV14 to TRBJ2-7; no clear D gene. V was cut by 5 bases and J by 0 bases, with 11 bases left in between. Germline CDR1 SGHDN, CDR2 FVKESK. CDR3 length: 14 residues. CDR3 protein: CASSSLESSYEQYF. CDR3 DNA sequence: TGTGCCAGCAGCTCCCTAGAGAGCTCCTACGAGCAGTACTTC.

The rearrangement joins TRBV6-6 to TRBJ2-7, with 10 bases fitting TRBD2. V lost 6 bases and J lost 0; bases outside the gene matches: 5. The CDR3 loop spans 15 amino acids. The germline V gene has CDR1 MNHNY and CDR2 SVGAGI (reference sequence). CDR3 sequence reads: CASSFSGGISYEQYF. The CDR3 DNA sequence: TGTGCCAGCAGCTTTAGCGGGGGGATCTCCTACGAGCAGTACTTC.

This chain joins TRBV4-1 and TRBJ2-5; D possibly corresponds to TRBD2 (6 bases). Between the trimmed V and J ends, which lost 3 bases and 4 bases, there was a span of 21 bases. CDR1 and CDR2 from the germline V gene are MGHRA and YSYEKL. The CDR3 spans 17 residues. CDR3 amino acids: CASSHFPPGEGAETQYF. Here the CDR3 DNA reads TGCGCCAGCAGCCATTTCCCCCCGGGGGAAGGGGCAGAGACCCAGTACTTC.

The chain uses TRBV6-2 or TRBV6-3 and TRBJ1-5; D gene uncertain. Germline values: CDR1 MNHEY, CDR2 SVGEGT. This CDR3 is 15 amino acids long. The V and J ends lost 2 bases and 4 bases respectively, with 12 bases between them. The CDR3 sequence: CASSYPDLENQPQHF. CDR3 coding DNA: TGTGCCAGCAGTTACCCTGACCTAGAGAATCAGCCCCAGCATTTT.

Written as DNA, the CDR3 is TGTGCCAGCAGTCCCCGAAAGGGAGCGGAATCCGGAAACACCATATATTTT. This encodes CASSPRKGAESGNTIYF. The chain links TRBV27 to TRBJ1-3; D is unresolved. The CDR3 loop spans 17 amino acids. Germline CDR1 and CDR2: MNHEY and SMNVEV (reference sequence). Trimming stripped 5 bases from V and 4 bases from J, with 21 bases between.

J is TRBJ2-1 and V is TRBV30, with 7 positions matching TRBD2. Germline V lookup: CDR1 GTSNPN, CDR2 SVGIG (reference sequence). Trimming removed 1 base from V and 5 bases from J; junction bases left unmatched: 8. CDR3 length: 15 amino acids. For the CDR3, the DNA is TGTGCCTGGAGTGGACTAGCTACCCTCCACAATGAGCAGTTCTTC. Translating it yields CAWSGLATLHNEQFF.

This chain uses TRBV28 with TRBJ2-1; 13 bases line up with TRBD2. J was trimmed by 0 bases and V by 2 bases; bases with no gene match: 4. CDR3 length: 18 residues. Germline V lookup: CDR1 MDHEN, CDR2 SYDVKM. The CDR3 DNA is TGTGCCAGCAGTTTAGCGGGACTAGCGGGAAGCTCCTACAATGAGCAGTTCTTC. Its translation: CASSLAGLAGSSYNEQFF. Supplemented by reference TRBV28 and TRBJ2-1, the full variable domain reads DVKVTQSSRYLVKRTGEKVFLECVQDMDHENMFWYRQDPGLGLRLIYFSYDVKMKEKGDIPEGYSVSREKKERFSLILESASTNQTSMYLCASSLAGLAGSSYNEQFFGPGTRLTVL.

The rearrangement links TRBV5-6 to TRBJ1-6, with 7 bases aligning to TRBD1. Germline-derived CDR1 and CDR2 are SGHDT and YYEEEE. The ends lost 2 bases at V and 4 bases at J; junction bases unmatched: 3. The CDR3 totals 15 residues. CDR3 residues: CASSFGTAYNSPLHF. CDR3 DNA sequence: TGTGCCAGCAGCTTCGGGACAGCTTATAATTCACCCCTCCACTTT.

The rearrangement uses TRBV28 and TRBJ1-2; tentatively, D is TRBD1 (5 bases). CDR3 size: 15 residues. With 4 bases removed from V and 2 bases from J, the gap between germline ends came to 14 bases. Germline lookup yields CDR1 MDHEN and CDR2 SYDVKM. The CDR3 protein is CASSSPEGANYGYTF. CDR3 DNA: TGTGCCAGCAGTTCTCCCGAAGGGGCAAACTATGGCTACACCTTC.

J is TRBJ1-6 and V is TRBV18; 7 positions agree with TRBD1. CDR1 is KGHSH and CDR2 is LQKENI in the germline V gene. The V segment lost 3 bases and the J segment 7 bases; nucleotides outside the gene matches: 3. The CDR3 length is 14 residues. The CDR3 spells CASSPPGQNSPLHF. For the CDR3, the DNA is TGTGCCAGCTCACCCCCGGGACAGAATTCACCCCTCCACTTT.

This chain uses TRBV5-1 with TRBJ2-5, with unresolved D. Germline assignment: CDR1 SGHRS and CDR2 YFSETQ. Trimming pared 0 bases from V and 1 base from J, leaving 13 bases between. CDR3 size: 16 residues. Here the CDR3 DNA reads TGCGCCAGCAGCTTGGGTCCGGAGTCAGTCCAAGAGACCCAGTACTTC. Its translation is CASSLGPESVQETQYF.

The gene calls are TRBV20-1 and TRBJ2-5; D uncertain. The ends were cut back, 5 bases at V and 1 base at J, with 8 bases in the middle. Germline CDR1 is DFQATT and CDR2 is SNEGSKA (reference sequence). The CDR3 is 12 residues long. CDR3 residues: CSAGVFQETQYF. In DNA form, the CDR3 reads TGCAGTGCTGGTGTATTCCAAGAGACCCAGTACTTC.

The rearrangement joins TRBV12-3 or TRBV12-4 to TRBJ2-3; D gene ambiguous. This CDR3 contains 13 residues. Trimming left V 3 bases short and J 2 bases short, with 6 bases between. As DNA, the CDR3 is TGTGCCAGCAGTTTTGCGGCCACAGATACGCAGTATTTT. It codes for CASSFAATDTQYF.

CDR3: CATNTGTGYDNEQFF. CDR3 sequence (DNA): TGTGCCACCAACACCGGGACAGGGTATGACAATGAGCAGTTCTTC. The chain employs TRBV24-1 and TRBJ2-1; 9 bases are a match to TRBD1. V dropped 8 bases and J dropped 5; count of bases not matched to a gene: 9. The CDR3 consists of 15 residues. CDR1 and CDR2 (germline): KGHDR, SFDVKD.

The chain employs TRBV28 and TRBJ1-6, with D unresolved. The CDR3 is 16 residues long. Germline V gene sequence: CDR1 MDHEN, CDR2 SYDVKM. V was pared by 8 bases and J by 0 bases, with 14 bases between. The CDR3: CASRRGFSSYNSPLHF. In DNA form, the CDR3 reads TGTGCCAGCCGACGCGGATTCAGCTCCTATAATTCACCCCTCCACTTT. Drawing the rest from reference TRBV28 and TRBJ1-6, the complete variable domain is DVKVTQSSRYLVKRTGEKVFLECVQDMDHENMFWYRQDPGLGLRLIYFSYDVKMKEKGDIPEGYSVSREKKERFSLILESASTNQTSMYLCASRRGFSSYNSPLHFGNGTRLTVT.

The rearrangement links TRBV28 to TRBJ2-7; 7 bases line up with TRBD1. Per germline, CDR1 MDHEN and CDR2 SYDVKM. This CDR3 has 12 amino acids. J lost 3 bases, V lost 9 bases, and 5 bases had no gene match. In DNA, the CDR3 is TGTGCCAGTACAGGGGTCAACTACGAGCAGTACTTC. Amino acids: CASTGVNYEQYF.

As concerns this clone: Additional DNA sequences in this sample encode the identical CDR3. The chain uses TRBV15 and TRBJ1-2; 9 nucleotides align to TRBD1. Germline V gene sequence: CDR1 LNHNV, CDR2 YYDKDF (reference sequence). The ends lost 3 bases at V and 1 base at J; junction bases unmatched: 0. This CDR3 has 14 residues. The CDR3 coding sequence is TGTGCCACCAGCAGGGACAGGGGTAACTATGGCTACACCTTC. Its translation: CATSRDRGNYGYTF. The whole variable domain, remainder taken from reference TRBV15 and TRBJ1-2, is DAMVIQNPRYQVTQFGKPVTLSCSQTLNHNVMYWYQQKSSQAPKLLFHYYDKDFNNEADTPDNFQSRRPNTSFCFLDIRSPGLGDTAMYLCATSRDRGNYGYTFGSGTRLTVV.

This chain uses TRBV11-2 with TRBJ1-4; 8 positions match TRBD1. Per the germline V gene, CDR1 is SGHAT and CDR2 is FQNNGV. The V and J ends lost 5 bases and 3 bases, in that order; junction bases with no gene match: 14. The CDR3 covers 18 residues. CDR3 sequence reads: CASSHHQGAGGPNEKLFF. CDR3 nucleotide sequence: TGTGCCAGCAGCCATCATCAGGGGGCCGGAGGGCCTAATGAAAAACTGTTTTTT.

The V and J genes are TRBV19 and TRBJ1-1; 9 bases align to TRBD1. This CDR3 contains 16 residues. Per germline, CDR1 LNHDA and CDR2 SQIVND (reference sequence). Germline trimming cut 1 base from V and 4 bases from J; bases unmatched to any gene: 7. The CDR3 protein is CASSIGGTGRGTEAFF. The CDR3 DNA sequence: TGTGCCAGTAGTATAGGGGGGACAGGGAGAGGCACTGAAGCTTTCTTT.

The gene calls are TRBV2 and TRBJ2-7, with D maybe TRBD1 (5 bases). The germline CDR1 and CDR2 sequences are SNHLY and FYNNEI. V was pared by 6 bases and J by 4 bases, with 7 bases between. This CDR3 spans 11 amino acids. CDR3 amino acids: CASRAGYEQYF. The CDR3 coding sequence is TGTGCCAGCAGGGCAGGGTACGAGCAGTACTTC.

V usage is TRBV28 and J usage is TRBJ2-7; TRBD1 might be the D (6 bases). The length of the CDR3 is 13 residues. Deletions cut 5 bases from V and 5 bases from J, with 13 bases between. Germline V gene data show CDR1 as MDHEN and CDR2 as SYDVKM. The CDR3 loop reads CASSGTGWHEQYF. The CDR3 DNA follows: TGTGCCAGCAGTGGAACAGGGTGGCACGAGCAGTACTTC.

The chain is built from TRBV28 and TRBJ1-5; possible D gene TRBD1, 5 bases. Trimming cost V 5 bases and J 4 bases, with 9 bases left between them. Looked up from germline, CDR1 is MDHEN and CDR2 is SYDVKM. There are 13 residues in the CDR3. CDR3 DNA: TGTGCCAGCAGTCGCGACAGAAATCAGCCCCAGCATTTT. It encodes CASSRDRNQPQHF. Looking up the rest from reference TRBV28 and TRBJ1-5 gives the full variable domain: DVKVTQSSRYLVKRTGEKVFLECVQDMDHENMFWYRQDPGLGLRLIYFSYDVKMKEKGDIPEGYSVSREKKERFSLILESASTNQTSMYLCASSRDRNQPQHFGDGTRLSIL.